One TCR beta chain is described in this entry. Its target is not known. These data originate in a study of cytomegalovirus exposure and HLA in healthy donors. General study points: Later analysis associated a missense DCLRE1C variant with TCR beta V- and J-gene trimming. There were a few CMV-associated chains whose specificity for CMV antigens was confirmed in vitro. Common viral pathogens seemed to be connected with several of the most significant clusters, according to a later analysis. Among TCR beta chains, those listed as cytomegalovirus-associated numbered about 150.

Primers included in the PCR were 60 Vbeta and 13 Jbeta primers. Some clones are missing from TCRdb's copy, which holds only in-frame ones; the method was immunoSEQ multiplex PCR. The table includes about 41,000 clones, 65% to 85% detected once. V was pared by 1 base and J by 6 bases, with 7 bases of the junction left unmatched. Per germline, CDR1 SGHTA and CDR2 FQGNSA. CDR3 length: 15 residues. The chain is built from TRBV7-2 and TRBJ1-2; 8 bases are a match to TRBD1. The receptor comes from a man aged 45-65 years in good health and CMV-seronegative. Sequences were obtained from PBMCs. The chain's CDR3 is CASSLEGRGRDGYTF. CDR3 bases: TGTGCCAGCAGCTTAGAGGGCAGGGGGCGCGATGGCTACACCTTC.